This T cell receptor beta chain is drawn from a study of blood T cell repertoires in COVID-19. Study context: Collection of acute and convalescent COVID-19 samples took place in the United States, Italy and Spain. T cells, B-cell-depleted T cells, or PBMCs provided the cDNA or gDNA that served as material.

Authors' methods: Estimates of nucleated cell counts were drawn from the amplification of reference gene primers. Using immunoSEQ multiplex PCR, the repertoire was profiled, and TCRdb retains in-frame clones only, with some absent. That table supplies the V and J calls and clone size; D and trimming were determined from the DNA. The sample has tens of thousands of clones; around 90% are singletons. Germline V gives CDR1 MNHEY, CDR2 SVGAGI. Trimming took 5 bases from V and 6 from J, leaving 11 bases between them. The CDR3 is made up of 13 amino acids. The rearrangement links TRBV6-5 to TRBJ1-5, with D perhaps TRBD1 (5 bases). This sequence was found in a human donor with active COVID-19. The donor label of this sample is uncertain. Sequenced: peripheral blood. This CDR3 reads CASSNPGSQPQHF. CDR3 sequence (DNA): TGTGCCAGCAGTAATCCAGGGTCTCAGCCCCAGCATTTT.